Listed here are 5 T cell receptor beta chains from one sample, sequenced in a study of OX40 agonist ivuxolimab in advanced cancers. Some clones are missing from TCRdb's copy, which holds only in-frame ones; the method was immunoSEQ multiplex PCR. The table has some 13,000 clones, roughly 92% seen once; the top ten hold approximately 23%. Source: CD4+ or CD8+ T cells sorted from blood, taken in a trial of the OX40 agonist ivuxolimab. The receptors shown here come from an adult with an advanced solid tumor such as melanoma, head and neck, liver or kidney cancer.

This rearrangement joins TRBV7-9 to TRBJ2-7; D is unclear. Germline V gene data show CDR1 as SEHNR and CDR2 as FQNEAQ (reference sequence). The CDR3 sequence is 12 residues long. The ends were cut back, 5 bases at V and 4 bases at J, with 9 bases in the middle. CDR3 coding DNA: TGTGCCAGCAGCCCTATTGGGTACGAGCAGTACTTC. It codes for CASSPIGYEQYF. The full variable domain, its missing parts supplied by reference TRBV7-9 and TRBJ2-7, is DTGVSQNPRHKITKRGQNVTFRCDPISEHNRLYWYRQTLGQGPEFLTYFQNEAQLEKSRLLSDRFSAERPKGSFSTLEIQRTEQGDSAMYLCASSPIGYEQYFGPGTRLTVT.

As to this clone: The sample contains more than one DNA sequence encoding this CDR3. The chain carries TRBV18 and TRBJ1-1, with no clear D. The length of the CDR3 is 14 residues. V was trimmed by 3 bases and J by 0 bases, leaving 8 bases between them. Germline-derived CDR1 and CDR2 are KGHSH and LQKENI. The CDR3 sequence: CASSPSVLNTEAFF. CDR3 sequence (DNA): TGTGCCAGCTCACCGTCCGTTCTGAACACTGAAGCTTTCTTT.

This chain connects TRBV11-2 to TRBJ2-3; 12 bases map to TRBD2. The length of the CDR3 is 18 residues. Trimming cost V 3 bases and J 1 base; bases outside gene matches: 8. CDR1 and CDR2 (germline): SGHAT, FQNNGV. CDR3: CASSFGLAGPSRTDTQYF. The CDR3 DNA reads TGTGCCAGCAGCTTCGGACTAGCGGGGCCTTCACGCACAGATACGCAGTATTTT.

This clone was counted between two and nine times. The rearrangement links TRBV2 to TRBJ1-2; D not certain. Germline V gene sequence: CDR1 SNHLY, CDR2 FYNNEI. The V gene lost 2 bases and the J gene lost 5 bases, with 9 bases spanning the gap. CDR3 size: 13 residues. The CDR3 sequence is CASSENLVYGYTF. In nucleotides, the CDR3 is TGTGCCAGCAGTGAAAACCTAGTTTATGGCTACACCTTC.

The CDR3 coding sequence is TGTGCCAGCACCCCGGGAGGGGATTGGAATGAGCAGTTCTTC. Protein: CASTPGGDWNEQFF. The chain uses TRBV9 and TRBJ2-1; 8 bases map to TRBD2. The CDR3 runs 14 residues. The ends lost 6 bases at V and 7 bases at J; junction bases unmatched: 9. The germline gives CDR1 SGDLS, CDR2 YYNGEE.